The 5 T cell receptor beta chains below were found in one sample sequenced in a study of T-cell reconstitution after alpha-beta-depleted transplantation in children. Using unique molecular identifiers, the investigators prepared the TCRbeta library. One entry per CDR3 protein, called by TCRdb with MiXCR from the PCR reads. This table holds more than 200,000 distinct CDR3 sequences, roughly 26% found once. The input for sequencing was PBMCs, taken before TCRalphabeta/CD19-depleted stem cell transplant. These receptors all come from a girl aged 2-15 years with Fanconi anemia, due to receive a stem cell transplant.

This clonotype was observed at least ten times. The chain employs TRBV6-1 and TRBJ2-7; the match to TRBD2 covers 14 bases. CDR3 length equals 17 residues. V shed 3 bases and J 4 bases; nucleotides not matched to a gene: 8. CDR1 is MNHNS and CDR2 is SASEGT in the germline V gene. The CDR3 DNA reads TGTGCCAGCAGTGACACAGGACTAGCGGGGGGATTTTACGAGCAGTACTTC. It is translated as CASSDTGLAGGFYEQYF.

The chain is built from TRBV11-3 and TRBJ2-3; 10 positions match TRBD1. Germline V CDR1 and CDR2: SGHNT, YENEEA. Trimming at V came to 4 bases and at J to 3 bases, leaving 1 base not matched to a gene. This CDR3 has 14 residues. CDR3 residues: CASSWDRGTDTQYF. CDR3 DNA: TGTGCCAGCAGCTGGGACAGGGGAACAGATACGCAGTATTTT.

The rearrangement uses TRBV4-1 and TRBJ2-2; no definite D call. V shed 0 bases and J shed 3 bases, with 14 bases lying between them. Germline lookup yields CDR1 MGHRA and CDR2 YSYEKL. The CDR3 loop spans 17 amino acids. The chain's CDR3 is CASSQDEGWSYTGELFF. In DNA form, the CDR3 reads TGCGCCAGCAGCCAAGATGAAGGGTGGTCTTACACCGGGGAGCTGTTTTTT.

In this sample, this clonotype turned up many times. The CDR3 region is CSVDSTVGGIQYF. In DNA, the CDR3 is TGCAGCGTTGATAGTACTGTGGGGGGCATTCAGTACTTC. The chain joins TRBV29-1 to TRBJ2-4; a possible D gene is TRBD2 (6 bases). Germline V gene data show CDR1 as SQVTM and CDR2 as ANQGSEA. The V end was cut by 3 bases, the J end by 9 bases, with 15 bases between. CDR3 length: 13 amino acids.

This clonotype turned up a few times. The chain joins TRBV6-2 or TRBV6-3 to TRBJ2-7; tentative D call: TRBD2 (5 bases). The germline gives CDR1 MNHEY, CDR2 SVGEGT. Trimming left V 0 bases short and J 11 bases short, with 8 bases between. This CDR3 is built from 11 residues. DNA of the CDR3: TGTGCCAGCAGTTACTCTTGGCGGGAGTACTTC. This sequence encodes CASSYSWREYF.